This T cell receptor (beta chain) was sequenced during a study of T cells in localized non-small cell lung cancer. Study-wide results and caveats: Higher T cell density in the blood was associated with longer overall survival, whereas higher adjacent-lung clonality associated with shorter survival.

Points on this clone: The antigen is undetermined.

Unmatched junction bases numbered 6, after V lost 3 bases and J lost 3 bases. CDR3 length: 14 residues. Germline V gene data show CDR1 as SGHRS and CDR2 as YFSETQ. Clones were read by immunoSEQ multiplex PCR, and TCRdb kept only the in-frame ones, dropping some. The repertoire holds about 10,000 clones, with about 29% as singletons. The sample was lung tumor tissue, taken before any cancer treatment. This TCR derives from a man aged 40 to 69 with stage I lung adenocarcinoma. The V gene is TRBV5-1, the J gene TRBJ2-7; 7 nucleotides align to TRBD2. The CDR3 DNA reads as TGCGCCAGCAGCTCCGGGGGGAACTACTACGAGCAGTACTTC. Translation gives CASSSGGNYYEQYF.